The TCR beta chain under discussion was sequenced for a study of control samples from healthy donors and cancer patients. Produced via immunoSEQ multiplex PCR; TCRdb's table is partial and in-frame only. Among around 100,000 clones listed, around 89% were seen once. CDR3 length equals 16 residues. V was cut by 5 bases and J by 0 bases, with 14 bases left in between. CDR1 and CDR2 from the germline V gene are MNHEY and SMNVEV (reference sequence). The sequencing input was blood. The V gene is TRBV27, the J gene TRBJ2-1; D is unclear. This receptor was identified in a man in his thirties or forties in good health. CDR3 residues: CASSLLLASSYNEQFF. CDR3 in DNA: TGTGCCAGCAGTCTCCTTCTCGCGAGCTCCTACAATGAGCAGTTCTTC.